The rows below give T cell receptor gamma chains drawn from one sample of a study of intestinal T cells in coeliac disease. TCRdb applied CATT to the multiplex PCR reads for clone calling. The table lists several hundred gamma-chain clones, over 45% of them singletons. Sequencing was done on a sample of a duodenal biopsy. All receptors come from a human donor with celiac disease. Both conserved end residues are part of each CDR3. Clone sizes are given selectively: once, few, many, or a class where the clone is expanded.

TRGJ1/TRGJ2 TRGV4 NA CASLIKKLF TGTGCCAGTTTAATTAAGAAACTCTTT
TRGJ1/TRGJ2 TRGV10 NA CAAVLEEDYKKLF TGTGCTGCCGTTTTAGAGGAGGATTATAAGAAACTCTTT
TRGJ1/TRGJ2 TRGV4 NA CAHLGWALCGAKLF TGTGCCCACCTGGGATGGGCCCTGTGTGGCGCGAAACTCTTT
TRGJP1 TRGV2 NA CATWDSYTGWFKIF TGTGCCACCTGGGACTCCTACACTGGTTGGTTCAAGATATTT
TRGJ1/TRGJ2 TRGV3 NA CAPGTGWSYKKLF TGTGCACCTGGGACGGGATGGAGTTATAAGAAACTCTTT
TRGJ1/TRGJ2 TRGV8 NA CATLGYPANYYKKLF TGTGCCACCCTGGGATACCCCGCCAATTATTATAAGAAACTCTTT
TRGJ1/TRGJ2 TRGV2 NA CATWGGEFYYKKLF TGTGCCACCTGGGGAGGGGAATTTTATTATAAGAAACTCTTT
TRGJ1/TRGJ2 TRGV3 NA CATWDRPHRTTILNPYYYKKLF TGTGCCACCTGGGACAGGCCCCATCGAACCACAATACTTAACCCCTACTATTATAAGAAACTCTTT
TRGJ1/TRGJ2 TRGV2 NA CAHLGGEFYYKKLF TGTGCCCACCTGGGAGGGGAATTTTATTATAAGAAACTCTTT
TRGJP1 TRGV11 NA CTTVPAGFLGGWFKIF NA
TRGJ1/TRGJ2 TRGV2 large CATWDGYYKKLF TGTGCCACCTGGGACGGTTATTATAAGAAACTCTTT
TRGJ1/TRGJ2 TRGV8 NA CAPGDKGYYKKLF TGTGCACCTGGGGATAAGGGGTATTATAAGAAACTCTTT
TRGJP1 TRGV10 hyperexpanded CAAWDYTTGWFKIF TGTGCTGCGTGGGACTATACCACTGGTTGGTTCAAGATATTT
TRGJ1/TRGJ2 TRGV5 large CATWDRPGYKKLF TGTGCCACCTGGGACAGGCCTGGATATAAGAAACTCTTT
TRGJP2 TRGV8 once CATWDSIYSSDWIKTF TGTGCCACCTGGGATAGTATATATAGTAGTGATTGGATCAAGACGTTT
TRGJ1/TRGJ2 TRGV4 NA CATWDGHQLYKKLF TGTGCCACCTGGGATGGACATCAATTATATAAGAAACTCTTT
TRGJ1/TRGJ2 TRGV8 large CATWDWGNYKKLF TGTGCCACCTGGGACTGGGGGAATTATAAGAAACTCTTT
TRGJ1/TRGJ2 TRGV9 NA CAVVGGGNYYKKLF TGTGCCGTTGTGGGAGGTGGGAATTATTATAAGAAACTCTTT
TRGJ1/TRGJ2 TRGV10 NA CAPGGFDDWHKKLF TGTGCTCCGGGGGGCTTTGACGACTGGCATAAGAAACTCTTT
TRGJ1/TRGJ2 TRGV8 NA CAHLGLSALYSNYYKKLF TGTGCCCACCTGGGATTATCGGCTTTATATTCGAATTATTATAAGAAACTCTTT
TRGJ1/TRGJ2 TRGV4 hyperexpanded CATWALYYKKLF TGTGCCACCTGGGCTCTATATTATAAGAAACTCTTT
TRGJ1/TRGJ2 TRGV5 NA CATGEPYYKKLF TGTGCCACTGGAGAGCCGTATTATAAGAAACTCTTT
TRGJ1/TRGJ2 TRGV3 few CAHLVKNGSNYYKKLF TGTGCCCACCTGGTTAAGAATGGGTCGAATTATTATAAGAAACTCTTT
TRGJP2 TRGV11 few CACPSDWIKTF TGTGCCTGCCCTAGTGATTGGATCAAGACGTTT
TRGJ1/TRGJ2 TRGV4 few CATWDGETYYKKLF TGTGCCACCTGGGATGGTGAAACTTATTATAAGAAACTCTTT
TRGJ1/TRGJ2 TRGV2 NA CATWDGPSHRYKKLF TGTGCCACCTGGGACGGGCCGTCCCATCGTTATAAGAAACTCTTT
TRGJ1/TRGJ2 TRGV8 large CATWDYKKLF TGTGCCACCTGGGATTATAAGAAACTCTTT
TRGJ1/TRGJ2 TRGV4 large CATWDDFDYKKLF TGTGCCACCTGGGATGATTTCGATTATAAGAAACTCTTT
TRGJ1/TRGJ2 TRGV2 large CATWGYKKLF TGTGCCACCTGGGGTTATAAGAAACTCTTT
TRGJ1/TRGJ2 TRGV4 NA CATWLPWGCYKKLF TGTGCCACCTGGCTCCCATGGGGCTGTTATAAGAAACTCTTT
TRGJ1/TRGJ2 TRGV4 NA CATWLNFYYKKLF TGTGCCACCTGGCTCAATTTTTATTATAAGAAACTCTTT
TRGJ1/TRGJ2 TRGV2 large CATWGRRYKKLF TGTGCCACCTGGGGACGGCGGTATAAGAAACTCTTT
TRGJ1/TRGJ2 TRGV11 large CACWIRHDYKKLF TGTGCCTGCTGGATTAGGCATGATTATAAGAAACTCTTT
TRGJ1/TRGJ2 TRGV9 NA CALWGGGVIKKLF TGTGCCCTGTGGGGAGGGGGTGTTATAAAGAAACTCTTT
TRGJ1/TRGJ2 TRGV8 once CATWGPRKNYYKKLF TGTGCCACCTGGGGACCAAGGAAGAATTATTATAAGAAACTCTTT
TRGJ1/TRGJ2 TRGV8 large CATWDKDYKKLF TGTGCCACCTGGGATAAGGATTATAAGAAACTCTTT
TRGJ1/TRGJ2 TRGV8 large CATWAYYKKLF TGTGCCACCTGGGCTTATTATAAGAAACTCTTT
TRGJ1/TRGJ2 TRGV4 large CATWEGKPNYYKKLF TGTGCCACCTGGGAGGGGAAACCGAATTATTATAAGAAACTCTTT
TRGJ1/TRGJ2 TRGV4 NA CAPRMVYKKLF TGTGCACCTCGGATGGTTTATAAGAAACTCTTT
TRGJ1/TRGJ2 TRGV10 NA CAGVGLTLNYYKKLF TGTGCTGGCGTGGGCCTAACCTTGAATTATTATAAGAAACTCTTT
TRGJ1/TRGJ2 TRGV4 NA CATWDGCYKKLF TGTGCCACCTGGGATGGGTGCTATAAGAAACTCTTT
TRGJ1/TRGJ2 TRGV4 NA CAHLGWNVKKLF TGTGCCCACCTGGGGTGGAACGTAAAGAAACTCTTT
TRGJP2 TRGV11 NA CTTVPAGFYTLYSSDWIKTF NA
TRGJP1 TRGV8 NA CAPGSSTYTTGWFKIF TGTGCACCTGGGTCCTCCACCTATACCACTGGTTGGTTCAAGATATTT
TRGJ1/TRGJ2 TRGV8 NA CATWDTPPIYYKKLF TGTGCCACCTGGGATACCCCGCCAATTTATTATAAGAAACTCTTT
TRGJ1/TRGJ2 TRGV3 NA CATWDRAPGTLRLF TGTGCCACCTGGGACAGGGCCCCCGGCACCCTAAGACTCTTT